Reported below is one T cell receptor (beta chain). No antigen is known for it. The data stem from a study of cytomegalovirus exposure and HLA in healthy donors. About the study: The Caucasian-associated ancestry cluster held 65% to 85% of approximately 400 genotyped donors. Study findings and constraints: The study had only CMV serostatus as immune exposure information.

The PCR ran on 60 Vbeta and 13 Jbeta primers. The protocol was immunoSEQ multiplex PCR, while the TCRdb copy is restricted to in-frame clones and leaves out a portion. The top ten clones hold 1.5% to 2% of a sample with about 160,000 clones, approximately 78% of them seen once. This CDR3 spans 13 amino acids. The germline CDR1 and CDR2 sequences are KGHSH and LQKENI. The J segment lost 5 bases and the V segment lost 4 bases, leaving 4 bases of the junction unmatched. The origin of this receptor is a woman younger than 35 in good health and CMV-seronegative. This chain links TRBV18 with TRBJ1-2, with 7 bases lining up with TRBD1. The sample taken for sequencing was PBMCs. The DNA of the CDR3 is TGTGCCAGCTCACGGGACAGCGTTTATGGCTACACCTTC. Translating gives CASSRDSVYGYTF.